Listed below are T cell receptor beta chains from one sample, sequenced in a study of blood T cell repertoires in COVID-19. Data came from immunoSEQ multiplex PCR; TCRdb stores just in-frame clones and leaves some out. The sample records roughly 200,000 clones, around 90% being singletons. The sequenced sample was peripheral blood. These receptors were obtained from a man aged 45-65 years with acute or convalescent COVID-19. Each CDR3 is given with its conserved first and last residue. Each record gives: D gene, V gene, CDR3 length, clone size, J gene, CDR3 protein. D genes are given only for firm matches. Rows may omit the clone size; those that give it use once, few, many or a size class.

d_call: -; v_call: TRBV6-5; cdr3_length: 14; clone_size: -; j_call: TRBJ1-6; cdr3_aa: CASSPLGGNSPLHF
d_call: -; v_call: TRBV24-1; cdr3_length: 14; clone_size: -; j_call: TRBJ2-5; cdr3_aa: CATSDTGVAETQYF
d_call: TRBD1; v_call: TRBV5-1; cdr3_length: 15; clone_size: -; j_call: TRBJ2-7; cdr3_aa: CASSQRQGASYEQYF
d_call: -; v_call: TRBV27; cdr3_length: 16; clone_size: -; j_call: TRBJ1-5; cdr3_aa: CASSRYNDYSNQPQHF
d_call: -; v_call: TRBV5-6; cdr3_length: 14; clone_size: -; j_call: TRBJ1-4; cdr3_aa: CASSSQGISEKLFF
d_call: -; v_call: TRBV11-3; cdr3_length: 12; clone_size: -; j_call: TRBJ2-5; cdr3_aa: CASSLHQETQYF
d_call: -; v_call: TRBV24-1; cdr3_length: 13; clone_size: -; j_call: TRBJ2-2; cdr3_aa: CATNFRGSRELFF
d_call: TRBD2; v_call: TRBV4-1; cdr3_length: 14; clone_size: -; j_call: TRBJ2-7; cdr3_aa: CASSLGTSGYEQYF
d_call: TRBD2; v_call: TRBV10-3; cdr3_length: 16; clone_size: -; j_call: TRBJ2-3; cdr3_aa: CAISNGLAAATDTQYF
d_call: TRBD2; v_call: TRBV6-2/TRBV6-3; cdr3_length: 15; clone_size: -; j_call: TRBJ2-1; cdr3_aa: CASSGLAVSYNEQFF
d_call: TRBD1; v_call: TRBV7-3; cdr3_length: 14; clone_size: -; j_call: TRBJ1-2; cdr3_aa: CASSETGGAYGYTF
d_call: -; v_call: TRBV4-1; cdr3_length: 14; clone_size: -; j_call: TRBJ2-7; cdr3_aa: CASSQDVTSYEQYF
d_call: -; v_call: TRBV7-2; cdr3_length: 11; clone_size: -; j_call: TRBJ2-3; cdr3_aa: CASSSLDTQYF
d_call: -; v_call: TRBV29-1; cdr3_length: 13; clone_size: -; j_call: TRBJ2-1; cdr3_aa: CSVEVGFGSEQFF
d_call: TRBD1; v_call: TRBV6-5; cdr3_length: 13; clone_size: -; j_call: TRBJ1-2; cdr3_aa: CASSRQGAGGYTF
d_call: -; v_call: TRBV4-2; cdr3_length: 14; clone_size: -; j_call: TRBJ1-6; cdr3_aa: CASSQDSSNSPLHF
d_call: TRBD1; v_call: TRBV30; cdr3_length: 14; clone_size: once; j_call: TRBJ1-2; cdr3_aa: CASSGGQGNYGYTF
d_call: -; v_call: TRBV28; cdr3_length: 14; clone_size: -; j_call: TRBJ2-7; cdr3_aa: CASSLSPGTYEQYF
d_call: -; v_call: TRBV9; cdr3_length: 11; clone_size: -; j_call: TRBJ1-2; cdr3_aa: CASMSLYGYTF
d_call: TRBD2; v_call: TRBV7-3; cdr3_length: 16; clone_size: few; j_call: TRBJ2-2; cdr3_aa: CASSLPRREHTGELFF
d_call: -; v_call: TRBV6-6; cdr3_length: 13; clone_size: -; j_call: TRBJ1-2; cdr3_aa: CASSSTGVYGYTF
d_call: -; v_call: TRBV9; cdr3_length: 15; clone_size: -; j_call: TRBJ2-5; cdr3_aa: CASSGSTGGGETQYF
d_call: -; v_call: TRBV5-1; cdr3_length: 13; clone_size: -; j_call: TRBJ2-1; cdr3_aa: CASSGDTGDEQFF
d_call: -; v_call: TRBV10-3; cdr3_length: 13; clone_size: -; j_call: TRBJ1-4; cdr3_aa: CATANSGNEKLFF
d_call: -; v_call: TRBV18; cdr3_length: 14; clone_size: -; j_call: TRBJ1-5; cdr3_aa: CASSPQRGNQPQHF
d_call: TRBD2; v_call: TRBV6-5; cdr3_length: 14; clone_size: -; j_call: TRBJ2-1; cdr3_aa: CASSRLAGRDEQFF
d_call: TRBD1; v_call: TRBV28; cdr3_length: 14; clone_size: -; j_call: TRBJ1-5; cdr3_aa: CATHQGAGNQPQHF
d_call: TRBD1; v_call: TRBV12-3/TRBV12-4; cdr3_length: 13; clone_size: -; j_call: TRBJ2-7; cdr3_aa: CASSHRGPYEQYF
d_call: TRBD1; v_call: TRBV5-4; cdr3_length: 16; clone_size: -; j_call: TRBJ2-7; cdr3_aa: CASSSTTGTGAYEQYF
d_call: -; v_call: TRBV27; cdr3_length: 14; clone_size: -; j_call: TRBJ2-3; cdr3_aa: CASSRVTGADTQYF
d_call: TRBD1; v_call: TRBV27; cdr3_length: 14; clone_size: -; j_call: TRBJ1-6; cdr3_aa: CASTPGGLNSPLHF
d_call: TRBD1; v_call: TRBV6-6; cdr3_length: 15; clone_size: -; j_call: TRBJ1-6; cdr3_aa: CASSAPGQGNSPLHF
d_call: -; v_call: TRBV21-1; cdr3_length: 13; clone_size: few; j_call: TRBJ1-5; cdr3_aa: CASSNRGDQPQHF
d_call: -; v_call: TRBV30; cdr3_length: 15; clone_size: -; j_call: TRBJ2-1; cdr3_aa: CAWSGAQSSYNEQFF
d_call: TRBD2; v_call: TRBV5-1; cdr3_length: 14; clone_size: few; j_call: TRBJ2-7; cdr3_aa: CASRLSGEDYEQYF
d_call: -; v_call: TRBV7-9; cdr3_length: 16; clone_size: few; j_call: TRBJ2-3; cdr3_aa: CASSPRTLTSTDTQYF
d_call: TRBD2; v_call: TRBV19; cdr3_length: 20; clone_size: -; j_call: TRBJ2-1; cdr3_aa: CASSQSQGLAGGSSYNEQFF
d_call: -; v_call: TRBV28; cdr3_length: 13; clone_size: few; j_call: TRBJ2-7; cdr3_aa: CASRVRAQGEQYF
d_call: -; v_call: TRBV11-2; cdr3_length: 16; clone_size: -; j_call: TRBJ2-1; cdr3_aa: CASSSETGVSYNEQFF
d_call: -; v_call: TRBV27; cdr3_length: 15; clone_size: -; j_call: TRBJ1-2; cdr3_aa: CASSFTPGITYGYTF
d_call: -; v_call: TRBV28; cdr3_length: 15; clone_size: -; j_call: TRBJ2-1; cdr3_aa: CASSNRGWSHNEQFF
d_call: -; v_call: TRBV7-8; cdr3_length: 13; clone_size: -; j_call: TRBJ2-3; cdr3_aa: CASSLGRTDTQYF
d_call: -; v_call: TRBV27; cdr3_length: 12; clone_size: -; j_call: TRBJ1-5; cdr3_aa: CASRTSNQPQHF
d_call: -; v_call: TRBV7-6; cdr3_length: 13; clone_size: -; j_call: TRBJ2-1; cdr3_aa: CASSLRGVDEQFF
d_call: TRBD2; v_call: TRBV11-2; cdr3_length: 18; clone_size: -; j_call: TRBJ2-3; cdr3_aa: CASSLDLSGGAGSDTQYF
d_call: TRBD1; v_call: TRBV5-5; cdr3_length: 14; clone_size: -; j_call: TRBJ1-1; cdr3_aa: CASSLQGGNTEAFF
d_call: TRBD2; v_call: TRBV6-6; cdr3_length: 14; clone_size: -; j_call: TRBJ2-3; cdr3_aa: CASSWAGGSDTQYF
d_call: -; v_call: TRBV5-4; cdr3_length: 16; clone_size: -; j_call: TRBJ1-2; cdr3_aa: CASSLGGGQSNYGYTF
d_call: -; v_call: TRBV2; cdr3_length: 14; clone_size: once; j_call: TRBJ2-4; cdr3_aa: CASSRVIAKNIQYF
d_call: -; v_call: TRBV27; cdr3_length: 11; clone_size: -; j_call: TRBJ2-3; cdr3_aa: CASMRGNTQYF
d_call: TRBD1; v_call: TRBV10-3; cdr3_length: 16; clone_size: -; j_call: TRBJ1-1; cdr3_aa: CAISDPWTGANTEAFF
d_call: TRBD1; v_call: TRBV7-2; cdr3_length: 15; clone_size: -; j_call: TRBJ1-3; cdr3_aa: CASSLDLTGGNTIYF